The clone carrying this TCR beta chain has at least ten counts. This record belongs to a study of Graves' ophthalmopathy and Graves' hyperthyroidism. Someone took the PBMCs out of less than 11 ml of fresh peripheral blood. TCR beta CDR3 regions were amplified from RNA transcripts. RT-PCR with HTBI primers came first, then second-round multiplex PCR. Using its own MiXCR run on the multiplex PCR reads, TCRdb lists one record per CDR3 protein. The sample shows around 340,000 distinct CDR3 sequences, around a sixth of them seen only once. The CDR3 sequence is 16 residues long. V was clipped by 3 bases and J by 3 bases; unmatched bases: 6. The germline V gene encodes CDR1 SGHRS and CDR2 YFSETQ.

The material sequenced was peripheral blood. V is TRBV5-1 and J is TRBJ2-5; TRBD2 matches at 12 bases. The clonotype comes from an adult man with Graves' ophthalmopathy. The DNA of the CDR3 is TGCGCCAGCAGCTCCTCACTAGCGGGAGGAAAAGAGACCCAGTACTTC. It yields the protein CASSSSLAGGKETQYF.